The 18 T cell receptor beta chains below all came from one sample that was sequenced in a study of T cells in tuberculosis. Time point noted: new active TB diagnosis, blood taken before or within 7 days of starting treatment. The protocol was immunoSEQ multiplex PCR, while the TCRdb copy is restricted to in-frame clones and leaves out a portion. Of 30,000 or so clones in the sample, roughly 94% were seen once. The sequences come from PBMCs, collected at tuberculosis diagnosis. These TCRs come from an adult with tuberculosis. Some clones in this sample may be carry-over from other donors' samples.

The chain is built from TRBV11-2 and TRBJ2-3; 10 bases match TRBD2. This CDR3 comprises 18 residues. The V and J ends lost 4 bases and 2 bases, in that order; junction bases with no gene match: 12. Germline CDR1 and CDR2: SGHAT and FQNNGV. CDR3 loop: CASSWTSSGGFYTDTQYF. The CDR3 DNA reads as TGTGCCAGCAGCTGGACGTCTAGCGGGGGATTTTACACAGATACGCAGTATTTT.

The genes are TRBV6-1 and TRBJ1-3; D remains ambiguous. Per the germline V gene, CDR1 is MNHNS and CDR2 is SASEGT. The CDR3 is made up of 15 amino acids. Trimming stripped 6 bases from V and 4 bases from J, with 16 bases between. CDR3: CASSGLPGRGNTIYF. CDR3 bases: TGTGCCAGCAGCGGACTGCCTGGACGAGGAAACACCATATATTTT.

CDR3 in amino acids: CASSYIQGHNEQYF. For the CDR3, the DNA is TGTGCCAGCAGCTACATACAGGGTCACAACGAGCAGTACTTC. The chain recombines TRBV7-6 with TRBJ2-7; D is possibly TRBD1 (6 bases). Trimming removed 4 bases at V and 5 bases at J, with 15 bases between. Germline CDR1 is SGHVS and CDR2 is FNYEAQ. The CDR3 sequence is 14 residues long.

The rearrangement uses TRBV6-1 and TRBJ1-5; D ambiguous. The V gene's germline CDR1 is MNHNS and CDR2 SASEGT. V was clipped by 7 bases and J by 1 base, with 2 bases between them. This CDR3 is built from 11 residues. CDR3 DNA sequence: TGTGCCAGCATAAGCAATCAGCCCCAGCATTTT. Encoded protein: CASISNQPQHF.

CDR3 in amino acids: CASRGDSLNTEAFF. The CDR3 DNA sequence: TGTGCCAGCAGAGGGGACAGTCTGAACACTGAAGCTTTCTTT. The chain couples TRBV2 to TRBJ1-1, with TRBD1 matching 7 bases. The CDR3 totals 14 residues. The junction had 4 bases not matched to a gene; V was cut back by 6 bases and J by 0 bases. Germline V lookup: CDR1 SNHLY, CDR2 FYNNEI.

The V and J genes are TRBV10-2 and TRBJ2-3; 7 nucleotides line up with TRBD1. CDR1 WSHSY and CDR2 SAAADI come from the germline V gene. The CDR3 runs 16 residues. V lost 6 bases to trimming and J lost 7 bases; unmatched junction nucleotides: 16. The CDR3 here is CASRGPEGASLHTQYF. CDR3 DNA: TGCGCCAGCAGAGGACCCGAGGGGGCAAGTCTGCATACGCAGTATTTT.

The chain joins TRBV5-1 to TRBJ1-5; D remains unclear. The ends were cut back, 4 bases at V and 4 bases at J, with 15 bases in the middle. Per germline, CDR1 SGHRS and CDR2 YFSETQ. The CDR3 is 15 residues long. The CDR3 sequence is CASSPSGNFNQPQHF. In DNA, the CDR3 is TGCGCCAGCAGCCCATCCGGGAACTTTAATCAGCCCCAGCATTTT.

This clone was seen just once. The V and J genes are TRBV18 and TRBJ2-7; 7 positions agree with TRBD1. The CDR3 consists of 16 residues. V lost 6 bases and J lost 4; bases outside the gene matches: 15. CDR1 KGHSH and CDR2 LQKENI come from the germline V gene. CDR3 loop: CASSPGTVPYKYEQYF. The CDR3 nucleotides are TGTGCCAGCTCGCCGGGGACAGTCCCCTACAAATACGAGCAGTACTTC.

The V gene is TRBV7-2, the J gene TRBJ2-5; D is unresolved. Trimming took 5 bases from V and 4 from J, leaving 11 bases between them. Germline CDR1 SGHTA, CDR2 FQGNSA. The CDR3 sequence is 13 residues long. The DNA of the CDR3 is TGTGCCAGCAGCCGGAGTGTAGGAGAGACCCAGTACTTC. It is translated as CASSRSVGETQYF.

Only one count was recorded for this clone. This chain links TRBV19 with TRBJ1-5; tentatively, D is TRBD1 (6 bases). The germline CDR1 and CDR2 sequences are LNHDA and SQIVND (reference sequence). Trimming shortened V by 4 bases and J by 7 bases, and 17 bases separated the two germline ends. This CDR3 comprises 15 residues. CDR3 DNA: TGTGCCAGTAGTACCGGGGACATCTCGAGGCAGCCCCAGCATTTT. It encodes CASSTGDISRQPQHF.

The rearrangement uses TRBV21-1 and TRBJ2-3; the DNA was not compared with TRBD2, the D call given in the table. TRBV21-1 is reported as a pseudogene. The CDR3 extends over 16 amino acids. The CDR3 nucleotides read TGTGCCAGCTTAAAGCGGGGGGGCGATGGTCCAGATACGCAGTATTTT. Protein: CASLKRGGDGPDTQYF.

The rearrangement joins TRBV5-1 to TRBJ2-5, with 7 bases fitting TRBD1. Germline V gene sequence: CDR1 SGHRS, CDR2 YFSETQ. The CDR3 covers 14 residues. Unmatched junction bases numbered 5, after V lost 4 bases and J lost 2 bases. In nucleotides, the CDR3 is TGCGCCAGCAGCATTGGGACAGTACAAGAGACCCAGTACTTC. Residues: CASSIGTVQETQYF.

In its sample, this clone was seen a few times. The V call is TRBV19, the J call TRBJ1-5; no definite D call. Trimming removed 8 bases at V and 7 bases at J, with 18 bases between. CDR1 is LNHDA, CDR2 SQIVND, per germline (reference sequence). The CDR3 has 14 residues. This CDR3 is CASYRGSGGQPQHF. The CDR3 coding sequence is TGTGCCAGTTATCGTGGGTCGGGAGGGCAGCCCCAGCATTTT.

The rearrangement links TRBV6-1 to TRBJ1-1; D unclear. Germline values: CDR1 MNHNS, CDR2 SASEGT. With 7 bases removed from V and 2 bases from J, the gap between germline ends came to 8 bases. CDR3 length: 12 residues. The CDR3 DNA sequence: TGTGCCAGCACGGAGACCAACACTGAAGCTTTCTTT. Residues: CASTETNTEAFF.

The genes are TRBV5-4 and TRBJ2-2; TRBD2 matches at 7 bases. After removal of 4 bases from V and 3 bases from J, the junction contained 6 bases not matched to a gene. The CDR3 is 15 residues long. Germline V gives CDR1 SGHNT, CDR2 YYREEE (reference sequence). CDR3 sequence reads: CASSPGEGYTGELFF. CDR3 DNA sequence: TGTGCCAGCAGCCCTGGGGAGGGCTACACCGGGGAGCTGTTTTTT.

V gene TRBV10-3 combines with J gene TRBJ2-5; 9 bases are shared with TRBD1. Trimming at V came to 0 bases and at J to 5 bases, leaving 16 bases not matched to a gene. Germline-derived CDR1 and CDR2 are ENHRY and SYGVKD. The CDR3 sequence is 19 residues long. CDR3 in DNA: TGTGCCATCAGTGAGTCGGGTGCCGGGACAGGGTCCTTCGGGGAGACCCAGTACTTC. Its protein product is CAISESGAGTGSFGETQYF.

The chain joins TRBV18 to TRBJ1-2; perhaps TRBD1 as D (5 bases). CDR1 KGHSH and CDR2 LQKENI come from the germline V gene. Trimming removed 3 bases at V and 0 bases at J, with 11 bases between. The CDR3 loop spans 15 amino acids. CDR3 sequence (DNA): TGTGCCAGCTCACCTCAACAGGTACCTAACTATGGCTACACCTTC. It encodes CASSPQQVPNYGYTF.

The chain couples TRBV19 to TRBJ2-1; 7 bases match TRBD1. J gave up 4 bases and V 7 bases, and 7 bases lay outside the gene matches. The CDR3 is 14 amino acids. Per the germline V gene, CDR1 is LNHDA and CDR2 is SQIVND (reference sequence). CDR3 in amino acids: CASKSGQHYNEQFF. DNA for the CDR3: TGTGCCAGTAAATCGGGACAGCATTACAATGAGCAGTTCTTC.